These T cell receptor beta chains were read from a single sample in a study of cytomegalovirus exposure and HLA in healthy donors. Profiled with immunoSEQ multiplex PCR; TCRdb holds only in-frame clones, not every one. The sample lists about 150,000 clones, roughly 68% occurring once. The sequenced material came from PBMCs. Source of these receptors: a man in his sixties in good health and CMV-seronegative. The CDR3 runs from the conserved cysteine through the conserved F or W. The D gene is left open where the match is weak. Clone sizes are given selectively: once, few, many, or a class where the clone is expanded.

CDR3: CASSQGLAGGTDTQYF
DNA: TGTGCCAGCAGCCAAGGACTAGCGGGAGGCACAGATACGCAGTATTTT
size: NA
D: TRBD2
J: TRBJ2-3
V: TRBV5-4

CDR3: CASSPRTTNTGELFF
DNA: TGTGCCAGCAGCCCTCGGACTACGAACACCGGGGAGCTGTTTTTT
size: few
D: NA
J: TRBJ2-2
V: TRBV5-4

CDR3: CASSSEGTGELFF
DNA: TGTGCCAGCAGCTCGGAGGGCACCGGGGAGCTGTTTTTT
size: NA
D: NA
J: TRBJ2-2
V: TRBV11-1

CDR3: CASSLESAGTDTQYF
DNA: TGCGCCAGCAGCTTGGAGAGCGCCGGTACGGATACGCAGTATTTT
size: NA
D: NA
J: TRBJ2-3
V: TRBV5-1

CDR3: CASSSHRGLGQPQHF
DNA: TGTGCCAGCAGCTCACACAGGGGGCTTGGGCAGCCCCAGCATTTT
size: NA
D: TRBD1
J: TRBJ1-5
V: TRBV11-2

CDR3: CASSRPGQGVNEQFF
DNA: TGTGCCAGCAGTAGACCGGGACAGGGAGTCAATGAGCAGTTCTTC
size: NA
D: TRBD1
J: TRBJ2-1
V: TRBV2

CDR3: CASSLREYGTGELFF
DNA: TGTGCCAGCAGCTTGCGGGAATATGGCACCGGGGAGCTGTTTTTT
size: NA
D: NA
J: TRBJ2-2
V: TRBV5-5

CDR3: CASRYRENTEAFF
DNA: TGTGCCAGCAGGTACAGGGAGAACACTGAAGCTTTCTTT
size: NA
D: NA
J: TRBJ1-1
V: TRBV28

CDR3: CASSIAFSDRSQFF
DNA: TGTGCCAGTAGTATAGCATTCTCGGACAGGAGCCAGTTCTTC
size: NA
D: TRBD1
J: TRBJ2-1
V: TRBV19

CDR3: CASSLGRGMNTEAFF
DNA: TGTGCCAGCAGTTTGGGGAGGGGGATGAACACTGAAGCTTTCTTT
size: NA
D: NA
J: TRBJ1-1
V: TRBV27

CDR3: CASSLVKAKSSRTSGKDTQYF
DNA: TGCGCCAGCAGCTTGGTTAAGGCCAAATCCTCAAGGACTAGCGGGAAAGATACGCAGTATTTT
size: NA
D: TRBD2
J: TRBJ2-3
V: TRBV5-1

CDR3: CAWSANPRLGELFF
DNA: TGTGCCTGGAGTGCTAATCCCAGGCTCGGGGAGCTGTTTTTT
size: NA
D: NA
J: TRBJ2-2
V: TRBV30

CDR3: CASKRGQTGELFF
DNA: TGTGCCAGCAAGAGGGGGCAAACCGGGGAGCTGTTTTTT
size: NA
D: TRBD1
J: TRBJ2-2
V: TRBV6-1

CDR3: CASSLATGTDYNYGYTF
DNA: TGTGCCAGCAGCTTGGCGACCGGGACAGATTATAACTATGGCTACACCTTC
size: NA
D: TRBD1
J: TRBJ1-2
V: TRBV7-9

CDR3: CASSVGPPNTEAFF
DNA: TGTGCCAGCAGCGTAGGGCCGCCGAACACTGAAGCTTTCTTT
size: NA
D: NA
J: TRBJ1-1
V: TRBV9

CDR3: CASSLGGGLDTEAFF
DNA: TGTGCCAGCAGCTTAGGGGGGGGGCTGGACACTGAAGCTTTCTTT
size: NA
D: NA
J: TRBJ1-1
V: TRBV7-2

CDR3: CAWSADRAAFF
DNA: TGTGCCTGGAGTGCGGACAGGGCGGCTTTCTTT
size: NA
D: TRBD1
J: TRBJ1-1
V: TRBV30

CDR3: CASRPDREIGELFF
DNA: TGTGCCAGCCGACCAGACAGGGAAATCGGGGAGCTGTTTTTT
size: NA
D: TRBD1
J: TRBJ2-2
V: TRBV6-4

CDR3: CASSFDSSQETQYF
DNA: TGTGCCAGCAGCTTCGACTCCAGCCAAGAGACCCAGTACTTC
size: NA
D: NA
J: TRBJ2-5
V: TRBV7-9

CDR3: CATSFGQDNEKLFF
DNA: TGTGCCACCAGCTTCGGACAAGATAATGAAAAACTGTTTTTT
size: NA
D: NA
J: TRBJ1-4
V: TRBV15

CDR3: CASSPRQGPLYGYTF
DNA: TGTGCCAGCAGCCCGAGACAGGGACCCTTGTATGGCTACACCTTC
size: few
D: TRBD1
J: TRBJ1-2
V: TRBV11-1

CDR3: CASSVGGGLPEAFF
DNA: TGTGCCAGCAGCGTGGGGGGTGGTTTGCCTGAAGCTTTCTTT
size: NA
D: NA
J: TRBJ1-1
V: TRBV7-6

CDR3: CAWSERSDTEAFF
DNA: TGTGCCTGGAGTGAGCGGTCGGACACTGAAGCTTTCTTT
size: NA
D: NA
J: TRBJ1-1
V: TRBV30

CDR3: CASSRGLAGDSGTDTQYF
DNA: TGTGCCAGCAGCCGGGGACTAGCGGGAGACTCTGGCACAGATACGCAGTATTTT
size: NA
D: TRBD2
J: TRBJ2-3
V: TRBV4-2

CDR3: CASSPLGGNHEQYF
DNA: TGTGCCAGCAGTCCCTTGGGAGGGAACCACGAGCAGTACTTC
size: NA
D: TRBD2
J: TRBJ2-7
V: TRBV6-5

CDR3: CASLQGINSYEQYF
DNA: TGTGCCAGCCTACAGGGGATTAATTCCTACGAGCAGTACTTC
size: NA
D: TRBD1
J: TRBJ2-7
V: TRBV28

CDR3: CASSATGFKNSPLHF
DNA: TGTGCCAGCAGCGCTACGGGGTTCAAGAATTCACCCCTCCACTTT
size: NA
D: NA
J: TRBJ1-6
V: TRBV6-6

CDR3: CASSFQTSGETQYF
DNA: TGTGCCAGTAGTTTTCAGACATCGGGGGAGACCCAGTACTTC
size: NA
D: NA
J: TRBJ2-5
V: TRBV19

CDR3: CASSKGNRRNTEAFF
DNA: TGTGCCAGTAGTAAGGGTAACAGGAGGAACACTGAAGCTTTCTTT
size: NA
D: NA
J: TRBJ1-1
V: TRBV19

CDR3: CASSPELAGGGIYNEQFF
DNA: TGTGCCAGCAGCCCCGAGCTAGCGGGAGGAGGTATCTACAATGAGCAGTTCTTC
size: NA
D: TRBD2
J: TRBJ2-1
V: TRBV5-4

CDR3: CSVAASWNEQFF
DNA: TGCAGCGTTGCAGCTAGCTGGAATGAGCAGTTCTTC
size: NA
D: NA
J: TRBJ2-1
V: TRBV29-1

CDR3: CASSPGREEELFF
DNA: TGTGCCAGCTCACCGGGGAGGGAGGAGGAGCTGTTTTTT
size: NA
D: TRBD2
J: TRBJ2-2
V: TRBV18

CDR3: CASSTAGEGNYEQYF
DNA: TGTGCCAGCAGCACGGCGGGGGAAGGAAACTACGAGCAGTACTTC
size: few
D: TRBD2
J: TRBJ2-7
V: TRBV6-6

CDR3: CASSLAGTQGEQYF
DNA: TGTGCCAGCAGCCTAGCGGGGACGCAGGGGGAGCAGTACTTC
size: NA
D: TRBD2
J: TRBJ2-7
V: TRBV7-2

CDR3: CASSLSAGGNTDTQYF
DNA: TGTGCCAGCAGCTTGTCCGCGGGAGGGAATACAGATACGCAGTATTTT
size: NA
D: TRBD2
J: TRBJ2-3
V: TRBV5-4

CDR3: CASTLAGTSWPQHF
DNA: TGTGCCAGCACACTCGCAGGGACTAGTTGGCCCCAGCATTTT
size: few
D: NA
J: TRBJ1-5
V: TRBV2

CDR3: CASGTAALGPEAFF
DNA: TGTGCCAGCGGGACAGCTGCTTTAGGCCCTGAAGCTTTCTTT
size: NA
D: TRBD1
J: TRBJ1-1
V: TRBV19

CDR3: CASSPETSLTGELFF
DNA: TGTGCCAGCAGCCCGGAGACTAGTCTAACCGGGGAGCTGTTTTTT
size: NA
D: NA
J: TRBJ2-2
V: TRBV7-3

CDR3: CASSLGRGSGPLSKETQYF
DNA: TGTGCCAGCAGTTTAGGACGGGGTAGCGGGCCCCTTTCCAAGGAGACCCAGTACTTC
size: few
D: TRBD2
J: TRBJ2-5
V: TRBV27

CDR3: CASSLDGGEYYGYTF
DNA: TGCGCCAGCAGCTTGGACGGGGGGGAGTACTATGGCTACACCTTC
size: NA
D: NA
J: TRBJ1-2
V: TRBV5-1

CDR3: CASSLSTVPNTEAFF
DNA: TGTGCCAGCAGCTTGTCCACTGTTCCGAACACTGAAGCTTTCTTT
size: few
D: NA
J: TRBJ1-1
V: TRBV5-5

CDR3: CASNLGTSGRGQETQYF
DNA: TGTGCCAGTAACCTAGGGACTAGCGGGAGGGGGCAAGAGACCCAGTACTTC
size: once
D: TRBD2
J: TRBJ2-5
V: TRBV19

CDR3: CASSPSGQGFEQYF
DNA: TGTGCCAGCAGTCCCTCGGGACAGGGGTTCGAGCAGTACTTC
size: NA
D: TRBD1
J: TRBJ2-7
V: TRBV6-1

CDR3: CASSLGDSEAFF
DNA: TGTGCCAGCAGTTTAGGGGACTCTGAAGCTTTCTTT
size: NA
D: NA
J: TRBJ1-1
V: TRBV28

CDR3: CASSLAGLAGVNEQYF
DNA: TGCGCCAGCAGCTTGGCGGGACTAGCGGGAGTTAACGAGCAGTACTTC
size: NA
D: TRBD2
J: TRBJ2-7
V: TRBV5-1

CDR3: CASSRTGAYEQYF
DNA: TGTGCCAGCAGTAGGACAGGGGCCTACGAGCAGTACTTC
size: NA
D: TRBD1
J: TRBJ2-7
V: TRBV6-5